This record looks at one TCR beta chain sequence and its context. Germline loops: CDR1 SEHNR, CDR2 FQNEAQ (reference sequence). Trimming left V 1 base short and J 11 bases short, with 15 bases between. CDR3 length: 14 amino acids. This record belongs to a study of blood T cell repertoires in COVID-19. Measured with immunoSEQ multiplex PCR; TCRdb has only the in-frame clones, and not every one. The data contain tens of thousands of clones, about nine tenths of them seen just once; the ten biggest clones take up under 5.5%. Sequences were obtained from peripheral blood. The chain combines TRBV7-9 with TRBJ2-1; a weak D match, TRBD1 (6 bases). The receptor was derived from a man aged 55 to 70 with COVID-19, enrolled during active disease. CDR3 DNA: TGTGCCAGCAGCTTAGGGGGACACCCAATGCAGCAGTTCTTC. Protein product: CASSLGGHPMQQFF.